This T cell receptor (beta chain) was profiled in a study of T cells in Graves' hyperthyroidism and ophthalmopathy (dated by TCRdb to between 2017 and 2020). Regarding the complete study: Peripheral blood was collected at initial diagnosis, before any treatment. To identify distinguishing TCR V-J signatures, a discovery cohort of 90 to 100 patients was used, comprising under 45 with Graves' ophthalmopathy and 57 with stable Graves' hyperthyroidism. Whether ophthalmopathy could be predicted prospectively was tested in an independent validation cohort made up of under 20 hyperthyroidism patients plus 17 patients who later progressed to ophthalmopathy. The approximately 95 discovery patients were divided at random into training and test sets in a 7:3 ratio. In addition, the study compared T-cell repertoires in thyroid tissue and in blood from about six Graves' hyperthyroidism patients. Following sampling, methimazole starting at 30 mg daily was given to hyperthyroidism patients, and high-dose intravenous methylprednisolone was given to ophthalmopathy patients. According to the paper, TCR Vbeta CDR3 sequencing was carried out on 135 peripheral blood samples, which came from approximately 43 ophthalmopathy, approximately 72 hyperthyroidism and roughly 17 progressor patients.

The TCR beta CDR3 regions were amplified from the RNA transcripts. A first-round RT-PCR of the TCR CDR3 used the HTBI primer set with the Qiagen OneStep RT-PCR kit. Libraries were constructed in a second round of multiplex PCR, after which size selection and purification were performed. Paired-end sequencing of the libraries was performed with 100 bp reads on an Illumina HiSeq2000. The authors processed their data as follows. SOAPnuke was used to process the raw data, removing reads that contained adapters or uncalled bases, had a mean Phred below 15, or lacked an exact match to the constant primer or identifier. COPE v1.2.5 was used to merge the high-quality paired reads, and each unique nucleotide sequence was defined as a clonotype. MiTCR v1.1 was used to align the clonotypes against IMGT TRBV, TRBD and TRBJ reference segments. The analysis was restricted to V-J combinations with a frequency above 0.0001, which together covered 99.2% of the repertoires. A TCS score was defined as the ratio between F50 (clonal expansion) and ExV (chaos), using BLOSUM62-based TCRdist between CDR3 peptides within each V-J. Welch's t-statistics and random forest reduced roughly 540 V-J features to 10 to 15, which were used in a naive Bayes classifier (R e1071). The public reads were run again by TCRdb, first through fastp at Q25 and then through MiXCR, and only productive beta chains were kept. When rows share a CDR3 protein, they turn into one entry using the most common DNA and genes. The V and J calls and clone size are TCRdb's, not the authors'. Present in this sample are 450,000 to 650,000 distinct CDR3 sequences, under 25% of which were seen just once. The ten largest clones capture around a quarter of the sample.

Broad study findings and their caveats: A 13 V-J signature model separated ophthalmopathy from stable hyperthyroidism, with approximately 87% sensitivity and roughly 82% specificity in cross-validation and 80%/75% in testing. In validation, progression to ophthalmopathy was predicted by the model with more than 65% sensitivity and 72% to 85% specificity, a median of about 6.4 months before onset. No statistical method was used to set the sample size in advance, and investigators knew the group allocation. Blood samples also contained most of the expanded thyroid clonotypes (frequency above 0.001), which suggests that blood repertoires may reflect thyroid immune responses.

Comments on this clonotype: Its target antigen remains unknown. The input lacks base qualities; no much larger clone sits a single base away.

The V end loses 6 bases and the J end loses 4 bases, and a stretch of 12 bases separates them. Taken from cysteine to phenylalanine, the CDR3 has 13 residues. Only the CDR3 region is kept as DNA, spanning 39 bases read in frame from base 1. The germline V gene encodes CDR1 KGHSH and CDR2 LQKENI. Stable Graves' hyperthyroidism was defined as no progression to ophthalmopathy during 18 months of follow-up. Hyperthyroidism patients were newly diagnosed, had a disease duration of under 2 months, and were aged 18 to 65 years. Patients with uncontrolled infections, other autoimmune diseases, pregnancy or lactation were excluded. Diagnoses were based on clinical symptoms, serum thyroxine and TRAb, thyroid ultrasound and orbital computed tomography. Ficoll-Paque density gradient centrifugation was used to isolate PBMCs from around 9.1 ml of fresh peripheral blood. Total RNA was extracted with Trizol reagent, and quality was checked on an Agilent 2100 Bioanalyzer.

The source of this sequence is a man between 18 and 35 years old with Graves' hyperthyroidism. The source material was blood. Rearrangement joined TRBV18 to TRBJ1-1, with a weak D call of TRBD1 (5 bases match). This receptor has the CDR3 CASSDARATEAFF. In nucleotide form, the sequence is TGTGCCAGCTCGGACGCCAGGGCCACTGAAGCTTTCTTT.